This T cell receptor beta chain was recorded in a study of cytomegalovirus exposure and HLA in healthy donors. Findings and caveats of the study: An analysis that came later showed most CMV-associated TCR beta chains appearing HLA-restricted. Indistinguishability led to the exclusion of some V segments, TRBV6-2 and TRBV6-3 included.

Germline CDR1 and CDR2: MNHEY and SVGAGI. This CDR3 comprises 13 residues. The germline V and J ends were trimmed by 5 bases and 4 bases, with 9 bases remaining between them. The PCR contained 60 Vbeta and 13 Jbeta primers. The method was immunoSEQ multiplex PCR; TCRdb's version includes in-frame clones alone and lacks a portion of them. In the table there are fewer than 110,000 clones, 76% of which are singletons. This clone was detected only a few times. Its antigen remains unidentified. The rearrangement links TRBV6-5 to TRBJ1-5; tentative D call: TRBD1 (6 bases). The sequence was collected from a woman aged 18-35 years in good health and CMV-seropositive. Specimen: PBMCs. The CDR3 region has the DNA TGTGCCAGCAGTCAGACAGGTAATCAGCCCCAGCATTTT. Protein product: CASSQTGNQPQHF.